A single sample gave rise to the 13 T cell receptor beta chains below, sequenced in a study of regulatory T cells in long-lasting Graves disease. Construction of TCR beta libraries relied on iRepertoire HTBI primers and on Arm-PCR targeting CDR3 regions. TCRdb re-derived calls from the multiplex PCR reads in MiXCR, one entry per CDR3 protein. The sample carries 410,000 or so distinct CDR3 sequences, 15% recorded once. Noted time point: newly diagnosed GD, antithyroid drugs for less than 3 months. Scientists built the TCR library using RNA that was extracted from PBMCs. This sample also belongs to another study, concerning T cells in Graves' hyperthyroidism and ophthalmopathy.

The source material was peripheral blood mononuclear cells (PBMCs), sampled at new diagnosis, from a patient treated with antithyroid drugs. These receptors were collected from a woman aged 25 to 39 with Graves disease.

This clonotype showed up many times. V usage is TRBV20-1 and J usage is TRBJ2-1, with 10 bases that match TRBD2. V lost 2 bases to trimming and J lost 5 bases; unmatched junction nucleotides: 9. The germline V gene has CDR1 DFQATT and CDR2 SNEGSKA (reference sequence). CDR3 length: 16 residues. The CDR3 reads CSARPPGLAPNNEQFF. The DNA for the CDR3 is TGCAGTGCTAGACCCCCGGGACTAGCGCCAAACAATGAGCAGTTCTTC.

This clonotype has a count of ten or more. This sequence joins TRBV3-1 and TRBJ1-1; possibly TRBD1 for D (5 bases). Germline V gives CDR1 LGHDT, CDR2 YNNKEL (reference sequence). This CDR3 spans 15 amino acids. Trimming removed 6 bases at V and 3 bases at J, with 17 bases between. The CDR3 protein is CASRDQRDGDTEAFF. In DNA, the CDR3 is TGTGCCAGCAGGGACCAGAGGGACGGGGACACTGAAGCTTTCTTT.

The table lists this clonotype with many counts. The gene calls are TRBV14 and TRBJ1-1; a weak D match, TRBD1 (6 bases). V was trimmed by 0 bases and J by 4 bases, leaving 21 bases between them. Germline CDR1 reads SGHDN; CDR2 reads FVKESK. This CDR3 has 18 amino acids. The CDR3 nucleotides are TGTGCCAGCAGCCAAGATCTGAGGACAGCCAGTAGTGGCACTGAAGCTTTCTTT. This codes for CASSQDLRTASSGTEAFF.

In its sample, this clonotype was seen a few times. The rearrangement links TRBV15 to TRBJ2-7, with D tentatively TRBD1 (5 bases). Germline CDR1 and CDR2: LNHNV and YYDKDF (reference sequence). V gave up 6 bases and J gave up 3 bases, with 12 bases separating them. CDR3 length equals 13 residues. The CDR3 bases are TGTGCCACCAGGGATAGGGGTCGCTACGAGCAGTACTTC. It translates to CATRDRGRYEQYF.

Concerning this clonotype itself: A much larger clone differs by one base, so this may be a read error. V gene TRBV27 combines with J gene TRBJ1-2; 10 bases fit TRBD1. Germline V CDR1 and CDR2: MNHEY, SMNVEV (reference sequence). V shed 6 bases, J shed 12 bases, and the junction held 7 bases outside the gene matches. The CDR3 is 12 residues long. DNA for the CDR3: TGTGCCAGCAGGGACAGGGGGAACGGCCACACCTTC. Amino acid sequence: CASRDRGNGHTF.

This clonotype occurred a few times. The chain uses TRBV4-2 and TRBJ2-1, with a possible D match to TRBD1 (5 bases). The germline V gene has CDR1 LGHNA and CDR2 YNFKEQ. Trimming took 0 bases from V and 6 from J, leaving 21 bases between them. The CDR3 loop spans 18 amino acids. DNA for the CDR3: TGTGCCAGCAGCCAAGATTCGATGTCGGTCTGGGGCACCAATGAGCAGTTCTTC. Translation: CASSQDSMSVWGTNEQFF.

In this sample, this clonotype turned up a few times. The CDR3 nucleotides are TGTGCCAGCAGAAGTACAGGGGTCGGTGAGCAGTTCTTC. Translated, it gives CASRSTGVGEQFF. The chain has TRBV25-1 and TRBJ2-1; 7 positions match TRBD1. V lost 6 bases and J lost 9; bases outside the gene matches: 8. Germline CDR1 and CDR2: MGHDK and SYGVNS. This CDR3 comprises 13 residues.

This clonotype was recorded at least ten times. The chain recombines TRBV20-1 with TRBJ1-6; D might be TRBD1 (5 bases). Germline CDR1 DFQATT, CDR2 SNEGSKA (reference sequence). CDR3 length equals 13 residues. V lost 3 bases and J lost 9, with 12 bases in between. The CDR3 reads CSASRDVVSPLHF. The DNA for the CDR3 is TGCAGTGCTAGCCGGGACGTTGTTTCACCCCTCCACTTT.

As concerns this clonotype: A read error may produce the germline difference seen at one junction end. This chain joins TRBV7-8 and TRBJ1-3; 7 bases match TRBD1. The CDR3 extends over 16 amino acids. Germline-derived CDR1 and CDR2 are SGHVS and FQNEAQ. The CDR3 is CASSQPGGNSGNTIYF. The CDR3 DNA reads TGCGCCAGCAGCCAACCAGGGGGAAACTCTGGAAACACCATATATTTT.

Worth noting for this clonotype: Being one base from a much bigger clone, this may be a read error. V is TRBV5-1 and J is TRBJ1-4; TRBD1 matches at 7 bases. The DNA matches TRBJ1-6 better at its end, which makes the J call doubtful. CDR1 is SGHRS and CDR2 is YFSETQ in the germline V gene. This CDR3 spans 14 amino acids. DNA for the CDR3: TGCGCCAGCAGCGGCGACAGGGCGGGTTCACCCCTCCACTTT. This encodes CASSGDRAGSPLHF.

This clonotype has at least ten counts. The CDR3 protein is CASSIDGIAGVAAKNIQYF. In DNA form, the CDR3 reads TGTGCCAGTAGTATAGATGGAATAGCGGGAGTTGCGGCCAAAAACATTCAGTACTTC. The V and J genes are TRBV19 and TRBJ2-4, with 9 nucleotides matching TRBD2. Unmatched junction bases numbered 10, after V lost 0 bases and J lost 1 base. CDR3 length: 19 amino acids. Germline V gene data show CDR1 as LNHDA and CDR2 as SQIVND (reference sequence).

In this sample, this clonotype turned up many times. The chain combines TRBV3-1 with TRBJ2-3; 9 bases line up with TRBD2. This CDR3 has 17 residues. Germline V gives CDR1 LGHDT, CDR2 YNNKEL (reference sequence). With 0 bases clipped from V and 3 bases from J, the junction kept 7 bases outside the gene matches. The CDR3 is CASSQDVAGGPTDTQYF. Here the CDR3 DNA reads TGTGCCAGCAGCCAAGATGTGGCGGGAGGGCCAACAGATACGCAGTATTTT.

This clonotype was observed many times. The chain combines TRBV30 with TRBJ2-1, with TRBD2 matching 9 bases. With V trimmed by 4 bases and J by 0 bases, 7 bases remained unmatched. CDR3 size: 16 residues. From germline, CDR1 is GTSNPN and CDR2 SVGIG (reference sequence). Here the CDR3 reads CAWTSGDLSSYNEQFF. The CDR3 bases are TGTGCCTGGACTAGCGGGGATCTCAGCTCCTACAATGAGCAGTTCTTC.